These 14 T cell receptor beta chains were all obtained from the same sample, sequenced in a study of T cells in localized non-small cell lung cancer. Generated by immunoSEQ multiplex PCR, the TCRdb table keeps only in-frame clones and is missing some. The sample lists about 40,000 clones, around 85% occurring once. Sequencing was performed on peripheral blood, taken before any cancer treatment. The receptors shown here come from a man between 40 and 70 years old with stage I lung adenocarcinoma.

V usage is TRBV6-6 and J usage is TRBJ2-3; 7 bases are shared with TRBD2. This CDR3 has 16 residues. V shed 0 bases and J 2 bases; nucleotides not matched to a gene: 5. Germline V CDR1 and CDR2: MNHNY, SVGAGI (reference sequence). The CDR3 region is CASSYSIAGFTDTQYF. The CDR3 DNA is TGTGCCAGCAGTTACTCGATAGCGGGTTTCACAGATACGCAGTATTTT.

The chain has TRBV4-3 and TRBJ2-7; 7 bases are a match to TRBD1. The CDR3 has 14 residues. V was pared by 0 bases and J by 5 bases, with 4 bases of the junction left unmatched. Germline V CDR1 and CDR2: LGHNA, YSLEER. In DNA, the CDR3 is TGCGCCAGCAGCCAAGACACAGGGGATGACGAGCAGTACTTC. Its protein product is CASSQDTGDDEQYF.

The V gene is TRBV7-9, the J gene TRBJ2-7; D is undetermined. Trimming took off 5 bases at V and 2 bases at J, with 13 bases between the two ends. Germline V gene lookup returns CDR1 SEHNR and CDR2 FQNEAQ (reference sequence). The CDR3 loop spans 14 amino acids. CDR3 amino acids: CASSPYGVTYEQYF. CDR3 DNA: TGTGCCAGCAGCCCATATGGAGTAACCTACGAGCAGTACTTC. Drawing the rest from reference TRBV7-9 and TRBJ2-7, the complete variable domain is DTGVSQNPRHKITKRGQNVTFRCDPISEHNRLYWYRQTLGQGPEFLTYFQNEAQLEKSRLLSDRFSAERPKGSFSTLEIQRTEQGDSAMYLCASSPYGVTYEQYFGPGTRLTVT.

The chain carries TRBV28 and TRBJ2-2; tentatively, D is TRBD1 or TRBD2 (6 bases each). Per the germline V gene, CDR1 is MDHEN and CDR2 is SYDVKM. The CDR3 covers 12 residues. The DNA for the CDR3 is TGTGGTTCGGGGGCATTAACCGGGGAGCTGTTTTTT. Encoded protein: CGSGALTGELFF.

CDR3 loop: CASSHNSGRAISYNEQFF. For the CDR3, the DNA is TGTGCCAGCAGCCACAATAGCGGGAGGGCTATCTCCTACAATGAGCAGTTCTTC. V gene TRBV5-6 combines with J gene TRBJ2-1; 11 bases map to TRBD2. J gave up 0 bases and V 4 bases, and 9 bases lay outside the gene matches. The length of the CDR3 is 18 residues. The germline gives CDR1 SGHDT, CDR2 YYEEEE. The full variable domain, rest sourced from reference TRBV5-6 and TRBJ2-1, is DAGVTQSPTHLIKTRGQQVTLRCSPKSGHDTVSWYQQALGQGPQFIFQYYEEEERQRGNFPDRFSGHQFPNYSSELNVNALLLGDSALYLCASSHNSGRAISYNEQFFGPGTRLTVL.

The V call is TRBV4-1, the J call TRBJ1-4, with D uncertain. V was pared by 4 bases and J by 6 bases, with 9 bases between. Germline V lookup: CDR1 MGHRA, CDR2 YSYEKL. The CDR3 spans 13 residues. In nucleotides, the CDR3 is TGCGCCAGCAGCCCCCGTGTTGATGAAAAACTGTTTTTT. Its translation: CASSPRVDEKLFF.

The chain recombines TRBV15 with TRBJ2-2; possibly TRBD1 for D (6 bases). Germline V gene data show CDR1 as LNHNV and CDR2 as YYDKDF (reference sequence). Between the trimmed V and J ends, which lost 2 bases and 4 bases, there was a span of 17 bases. The length of the CDR3 is 17 residues. CDR3: CATSRLQGQFGTGELFF. The CDR3 DNA follows: TGTGCCACCAGCAGACTACAGGGTCAATTCGGCACCGGGGAGCTGTTTTTT.

As regards this clone: The sample has other DNA sequences that encode this CDR3 too. This sequence joins TRBV4-1 and TRBJ2-7; D call uncertain. Germline loops: CDR1 MGHRA, CDR2 YSYEKL. The CDR3 is 16 amino acids. V was trimmed by 3 bases and J by 3 bases, leaving 18 bases between them. The CDR3 loop is CASSHSGHISDYEQYF. The CDR3 coding sequence is TGCGCCAGCAGCCACTCCGGGCACATAAGTGACTACGAGCAGTACTTC.

About this clone itself: Mismatch with germline at one junction end may stem from a read error. The chain uses TRBV2 and TRBJ2-3; 8 bases match TRBD1. The CDR3 has 12 residues. Germline V gene data show CDR1 as SNHLY and CDR2 as FYNNEI. CDR3 region: CASSERDRLGFF. DNA of the CDR3: TGTGCCAGCAGTGAGAGGGACAGGCTTGGATTTTTT.

This clone was counted a few times. This chain uses TRBV2 with TRBJ1-1; D is undetermined. Trimming pared 6 bases from V and 0 bases from J, leaving 8 bases between. The CDR3 totals 13 residues. CDR1 is SNHLY and CDR2 is FYNNEI in the germline V gene. CDR3 nucleotides: TGTGCCAGCAGGAGAGGGATGAACACTGAAGCTTTCTTT. Translation gives CASRRGMNTEAFF.

Comments on this clone: In the same sample, other DNA sequences code for this CDR3. The chain recombines TRBV28 with TRBJ1-2, with D perhaps matching TRBD1 (5 bases). The CDR3 consists of 14 residues. The ends were cut back, 6 bases at V and 3 bases at J, with 14 bases in the middle. Germline V gene sequence: CDR1 MDHEN, CDR2 SYDVKM. The CDR3 DNA reads as TGTGCCAGCAGCTCGAGGACGGGGCACTATGGCTACACCTTC. Protein: CASSSRTGHYGYTF.

There are a few counts of this clone. The chain employs TRBV7-9 and TRBJ2-7, with D possibly TRBD1 on 6 matching bases. Deletions cut 5 bases from V and 2 bases from J, with 16 bases between. Germline values: CDR1 SEHNR, CDR2 FQNEAQ (reference sequence). The CDR3 length is 15 residues. The CDR3 sequence is CASSGITGQPYEQYF. The CDR3 DNA reads as TGTGCCAGCAGCGGGATTACTGGACAGCCCTACGAGCAGTACTTC.

This sequence joins TRBV7-2 and TRBJ1-1; possible D gene TRBD1, 5 bases. Germline V gives CDR1 SGHTA, CDR2 FQGNSA. CDR3 length equals 13 residues. V lost 5 bases, J lost 3 bases, and 10 bases lay in between. The CDR3 loop reads CASSLGDHTEAFF. In DNA, the CDR3 is TGTGCCAGCAGCCTTGGGGACCACACTGAAGCTTTCTTT. The full variable domain, rest sourced from reference TRBV7-2 and TRBJ1-1, is GAGVSQSPSNKVTEKGKDVELRCDPISGHTALYWYRQSLGQGLEFLIYFQGNSAPDKSGLPSDRFSAERTGGSVSTLTIQRTQQEDSAVYLCASSLGDHTEAFFGQGTRLTVV.

The chain joins TRBV5-1 to TRBJ2-5; no definite D call. Germline V lookup: CDR1 SGHRS, CDR2 YFSETQ. V was cut by 0 bases and J by 4 bases, with 4 bases left in between. There are 12 residues in the CDR3. The CDR3 loop is CASSLVAETQYF. The CDR3 DNA reads as TGCGCCAGCAGCTTGGTGGCAGAGACCCAGTACTTC.